The 15 T cell receptor beta chains listed next were all sequenced from one sample in a study of early T cells in non-severe SARS-CoV-2 infection. MiXCR was run by TCRdb on the 5' RACE reads, yielding one entry per CDR3 protein. The sample includes 25,000 to 35,000 distinct CDR3 sequences, about 4.5% of them seen just once. Sequenced input: whole blood. The receptors here all came from an adult who was a healthcare worker with PCR-confirmed SARS-CoV-2 infection or an uninfected control (not recorded which).

The sample holds a few counts of this clonotype. The chain has TRBV21-1 and TRBJ2-7; the table names TRBD1, a call not compared with the DNA. TRBV21-1 is marked as a pseudogene. This CDR3 is 19 amino acids long. The CDR3 sequence is CASSLRDRGNSVSGYEQYF. The DNA of the CDR3 is TGTGCCAGCAGCCTCCGGGACAGGGGGAATTCGGTGTCCGGCTACGAGCAGTACTTC.

This clonotype was seen ten or more times. J is TRBJ2-1 and V is TRBV19, with 10 bases identical to TRBD2. V gave up 7 bases and J gave up 4 bases; unmatched junction bases: 7. Germline loops: CDR1 LNHDA, CDR2 SQIVND (reference sequence). CDR3 length equals 15 residues. The CDR3 DNA reads TGTGCCAGTACCCCGACTAGCGGGCTTTACAATGAGCAGTTCTTC. It translates to CASTPTSGLYNEQFF.

As for this clonotype: A much bigger clone sits one base away, suggesting this may be a read error. V is TRBV12-3 or TRBV12-4 and J is TRBJ2-2; 9 positions agree with TRBD1. This CDR3 region has 14 residues. The CDR3 sequence: CTSSPGTGIGELFF. In DNA form, the CDR3 reads TGTACCAGCAGTCCCGGGACAGGGATCGGGGAGCTGTTTTTT.

This clonotype was counted ten times or more. This CDR3 reads CSVAGQGSPGVNTQYF. The CDR3 DNA reads as TGCAGCGTTGCGGGGCAGGGCAGTCCGGGCGTAAATACGCAGTATTTT. The V gene is TRBV29-1, the J gene TRBJ2-3, with D possibly called TRBD1 or TRBD2 (5 bases each). The CDR3 loop spans 16 amino acids. Germline loops: CDR1 SQVTM, CDR2 ANQGSEA. The V gene lost 4 bases and the J gene lost 7 bases, with 24 bases spanning the gap.

This clonotype was counted at least ten times. J is TRBJ2-2 and V is TRBV10-3, with D possibly matching TRBD1 (5 bases). This CDR3 comprises 13 residues. The germline V and J ends were trimmed by 3 bases and 3 bases, with 5 bases remaining between them. The V gene's germline CDR1 is ENHRY and CDR2 SYGVKD. The CDR3 here is CAISDRDTGELFF. The DNA of the CDR3 is TGTGCCATCAGTGACAGGGACACCGGGGAGCTGTTTTTT.

This clonotype appeared many times. This chain joins TRBV24-1 and TRBJ2-1, with 8 bases matching TRBD1. The CDR3 length is 17 residues. Germline CDR1 KGHDR, CDR2 SFDVKD. V trimming: 4 bases; J trimming: 1 base; junction bases outside the gene matches: 8. CDR3 amino acids: CATSDRQGFGSYNEQFF. DNA for the CDR3: TGTGCCACCAGTGACCGACAGGGGTTCGGGTCCTACAATGAGCAGTTCTTC.

The V and J genes are TRBV4-1 and TRBJ1-1; D gene ambiguous. Germline CDR1 reads MGHRA; CDR2 reads YSYEKL. This CDR3 contains 15 residues. Trimming left V 0 bases short and J 5 bases short, with 13 bases between. CDR3 sequence: CASSQDLAVSTEAFF. The CDR3 nucleotides read TGCGCCAGCAGCCAAGATCTGGCGGTCTCGACTGAAGCTTTCTTT.

This clonotype was observed many times. The chain recombines TRBV7-9 with TRBJ2-3; 7 bases fit TRBD2. This CDR3 has 15 residues. Trimming at V came to 5 bases and at J to 2 bases, leaving 7 bases not matched to a gene. CDR1 SEHNR and CDR2 FQNEAQ come from the germline V gene (reference sequence). CDR3 loop: CASSPVLAVTDTQYF. The CDR3 bases are TGTGCCAGCAGCCCGGTGCTAGCGGTCACAGATACGCAGTATTTT. Using reference TRBV7-9 and TRBJ2-3 for the parts outside the CDR3, the full variable domain is DTGVSQNPRHKITKRGQNVTFRCDPISEHNRLYWYRQTLGQGPEFLTYFQNEAQLEKSRLLSDRFSAERPKGSFSTLEIQRTEQGDSAMYLCASSPVLAVTDTQYFGPGTRLTVL.

This clonotype was seen only a few times. The chain employs TRBV7-9 and TRBJ2-3; 13 nucleotides agree with TRBD2. The CDR3 extends over 16 amino acids. Germline loops: CDR1 SEHNR, CDR2 FQNEAQ (reference sequence). J lost 3 bases, V lost 4 bases, and 4 bases had no gene match. CDR3 in amino acids: CASSSGLAGLTDTQYF. In DNA form, the CDR3 reads TGTGCCAGCAGCTCGGGACTAGCGGGATTGACAGATACGCAGTATTTT.

This clonotype appeared many times. V is TRBV5-4 and J is TRBJ2-5; the match to TRBD1 covers 7 bases. Unmatched junction bases numbered 8, after V lost 4 bases and J lost 5 bases. The CDR3 extends over 14 amino acids. The germline CDR1 and CDR2 sequences are SGHNT and YYREEE (reference sequence). The CDR3 bases are TGTGCCAGCAGCCGACAGGGTGTTTGGGAGACCCAGTACTTC. Its translation: CASSRQGVWETQYF.

At least ten counts were recorded for this clonotype. V and J are TRBV19 and TRBJ2-2; 8 positions agree with TRBD1. Germline V CDR1 and CDR2: LNHDA, SQIVND (reference sequence). V shed 3 bases, J shed 2 bases, and the junction held 2 bases outside the gene matches. The CDR3 totals 15 residues. CDR3 in DNA: TGTGCCAGTAGTATGGGACAGGCAAACACCGGGGAGCTGTTTTTT. Translation gives CASSMGQANTGELFF. The full variable domain, completed using reference TRBV19 and TRBJ2-2, is DGGITQSPKYLFRKEGQNVTLSCEQNLNHDAMYWYRQDPGQGLRLIYYSQIVNDFQKGDIAEGYSVSREKKESFPLTVTSAQKNPTAFYLCASSMGQANTGELFFGEGSRLTVL.

This clonotype was observed many times. The rearrangement uses TRBV12-3 or TRBV12-4 and TRBJ2-1, with a weak D call TRBD2 (5 bases). V was cut by 1 base and J by 9 bases, with 10 bases left in between. This CDR3 is built from 13 residues. The CDR3 nucleotides read TGTGCCAGCAGTTTAGGTCCACGGGGTGAGCAGTTCTTC. It specifies CASSLGPRGEQFF.

This clonotype was seen many times. The genes are TRBV18 and TRBJ2-3; D unresolved. The germline V gene encodes CDR1 KGHSH and CDR2 LQKENI. The CDR3 covers 15 residues. Trimming removed 3 bases at V and 2 bases at J, with 12 bases between. The CDR3 DNA reads TGTGCCAGCTCACCCCTTTCGTGGTTCACAGATACGCAGTATTTT. Encoded protein: CASSPLSWFTDTQYF.

This clonotype showed up many times. V gene TRBV29-1 combines with J gene TRBJ1-2; TRBD1 aligns across 8 bases. CDR3 length equals 13 residues. Unmatched junction bases numbered 5, after V lost 4 bases and J lost 4 bases. Germline CDR1 and CDR2: SQVTM and ANQGSEA. CDR3 residues: CSVGQGSGYGYTF. The CDR3 DNA follows: TGCAGCGTTGGACAGGGGTCGGGCTATGGCTACACCTTC.

Many counts were recorded for this clonotype. The chain carries TRBV27 and TRBJ2-7; the match to TRBD2 covers 7 bases. The CDR3 covers 14 residues. Germline assignment: CDR1 MNHEY and CDR2 SMNVEV (reference sequence). The ends lost 6 bases at V and 6 bases at J; junction bases unmatched: 11. The CDR3 DNA reads as TGTGCCAGCAGGGGGGGGAGGGCAGCCTTCGAGCAGTACTTC. Translating gives CASRGGRAAFEQYF.